The TCR beta chain under discussion was sequenced for a study of blood T cells in healthy people across ages. Study outcomes and limitations: Higher diversity, along with more naive CD4+ cells, distinguished long-lived donors from aged donors.

Combining a sample-barcoded 5' primer with a J-beta primer mix, a second PCR ran for roughly 7 to 11 cycles. MiXCR, run by TCRdb on the 5' RACE reads, gives a single entry per CDR3 protein. The sample includes approximately 1.5 million distinct CDR3 sequences, roughly two fifths of them seen just once. Looked up from germline, CDR1 is SGHAT and CDR2 is FQNNGV. V lost 0 bases, J lost 2 bases, and 14 bases lay in between. This CDR3 is 17 amino acids long. Turning to this clonotype: Its matching antigen is unknown.

The source material was blood. V gene TRBV11-2 combines with J gene TRBJ2-1, with D perhaps matching TRBD2 (5 bases). The TCR sequence derives from a woman aged 18-30 years in good health. The CDR3: CASSLDLAGGTYNEQFF. The CDR3 DNA follows: TGTGCCAGCAGCTTAGATCTTGCGGGTGGGACCTACAATGAGCAGTTCTTC. Together with reference TRBV11-2 and TRBJ2-1, the CDR3 gives the full variable domain: EAGVAQSPRYKIIEKRQSVAFWCNPISGHATLYWYQQILGQGPKLLIQFQNNGVVDDSQLPKDRFSAERLKGVDSTLKIQPAKLEDSAVYLCASSLDLAGGTYNEQFFGPGTRLTVL.